This entry lists 4 T cell receptor beta chains sequenced from one sample in a study of T cells in localized non-small cell lung cancer. The protocol was immunoSEQ multiplex PCR, while the TCRdb copy is restricted to in-frame clones and leaves out a portion. This table has around 80,000 clones, about three quarters appearing once. The sample consisted of PBMCs, taken before any cancer treatment. The receptors were gathered from a man aged 40-75 years with stage II squamous cell lung carcinoma.

Worth noting for this clone: A read error may produce the germline difference seen at one junction end. The chain employs TRBV7-7 and TRBJ2-3; 10 bases are shared with TRBD2. The V gene's germline CDR1 is SSHAT and CDR2 FNYEAQ (reference sequence). This CDR3 is built from 17 residues. The CDR3 bases are TGTGCTAGCAGCTTGTTAGCTAGCGGGAGAACCACAGATACGCAGTATTTT. Encoded protein: CASSLLASGRTTDTQYF.

The chain links TRBV5-5 to TRBJ2-2; the D gene is possibly TRBD2 (5 bases). The CDR3 sequence is 16 residues long. Germline CDR1 and CDR2: SGHKS and YYEKEE (reference sequence). V was clipped by 2 bases and J by 0 bases, with 11 bases between them. CDR3 region: CASSFDGVANTGELFF. The CDR3, as DNA: TGTGCCAGCAGCTTCGACGGGGTGGCGAACACCGGGGAGCTGTTTTTT.

The chain combines TRBV7-9 with TRBJ1-1; D is uncertain. The CDR3 has 13 residues. Trimming removed 0 bases at V and 5 bases at J, with 7 bases between. Per the germline V gene, CDR1 is SEHNR and CDR2 is FQNEAQ (reference sequence). CDR3 sequence (DNA): TGTGCCAGCAGCTTAGCGGTTAGGACTGAAGCTTTCTTT. It is translated as CASSLAVRTEAFF.

This clone showed up just a few times. J is TRBJ2-7 and V is TRBV11-2; maybe TRBD1 (6 bases). Trimming left V 5 bases short and J 3 bases short, with 11 bases between. The CDR3 runs to 13 residues. Germline assignment: CDR1 SGHAT and CDR2 FQNNGV. The CDR3 sequence is CASSRGQSYEQYF. The CDR3 coding sequence is TGTGCCAGCAGCCGAGGACAGAGCTACGAGCAGTACTTC.